This TCR beta chain was captured in a study of cytomegalovirus exposure and HLA in healthy donors (dated by TCRdb to about 2017). Notes on the research overall: An earlier analysis of a few hundred of the donors reported about 280 Gb of sequence data and some 110 million unique TCR beta sequences obtained from approximately 180 million T cells. Roughly 300 gigabases of sequencing data and around 80 million unique TCR sequences made up an early release that covered some 640 HLA-typed donors. Among the approximately 420 genotyped donors, under 90% belonged to the genetic ancestry cluster associated with self-reported Caucasian donors. The study aimed to test whether cataloging public T cell receptors could reveal signatures of past pathogen exposure. The study used immunosequencing to profile the T cell repertoires of approximately 690 subjects and linked those repertoires to cytomegalovirus serostatus. Besides the first cohort of 550 to 750 subjects, a separate validation cohort made up of 95 to 150 different subjects was used. The study combined high-throughput TCR immunosequencing, statistical association of individual TCRs with disease status, and machine learning to predict cytomegalovirus infection status. To study patterns of TCR occurrence, a later analysis re-analyzed previously published TCR beta repertoires from 550 to 800 donors and added high-resolution HLA genotyping. Rather than using new phenotypic data, the later analysis identified candidate immune exposures from TCR beta sequences and from how often those sequences occurred across donors. In an earlier analysis of about 590 of the donors, high-throughput TCR beta sequencing was used to judge whether each TCR beta V gene segment behaved as functional or pseudogenic. Donor age, sex, ethnicity and CMV serostatus were compiled alongside the repertoire data. In a later genetic analysis, genome-wide SNP genotypes for about three fifths of the 666 donors were used, and that subset was treated as a discovery cohort. All discovery cohort repertoires had been generated using a single sequencing platform. Class I and class II HLA loci were covered by the typing at four-digit resolution. Typing coverage varied by locus: roughly 620-640 donors for A, B, C, DRB1 and DQB1; roughly 500 for DQA1; over 600 for DPA1; around 490 for DPB1. Four or five DR-DQ haplotypes were handled as single units for association and clustering, since linkage in the cohort was strong. Among some 410 genotyped donors of the cohort, an average of approximately 240,000 unique TCR beta nucleotide sequences was sequenced per donor, of which 15% to 20% were non-productive.

The cohort was made up of 500 to 800 healthy bone marrow donors. All cohort members were sampled while nominally healthy, although unrecorded immune exposures were likely present. The donor was CMV seronegative and was included in the group of approximately 350 seronegative cohort members. A peripheral blood sample was collected from each donor, and TCR beta sequencing was performed on peripheral blood mononuclear cells. Genomic DNA was extracted from the blood cell samples with the Qiagen DNeasy Blood Extraction Kit. About this clone itself: Its antigen is not yet known. Nothing much larger sits one base from this clone, and base qualities are not available.

Study-level results and caveats: The only immune exposure information available for the cohort was CMV serostatus. The study gave a list of roughly 150 TCR beta chains associated with cytomegalovirus. While some public TCRs were present in many individuals, most TCR sequences turned up only very rarely across donors. A later analysis reported that several top co-occurrence clusters appeared linked to parvovirus B19, influenza, CMV and Epstein-Barr virus. V-gene and J-gene trimming of TCR beta chains was associated with a missense DCLRE1C variant in a later genetic analysis, and the association was replicated in an independent cohort. Compared with equally common non-associated chains, HLA-associated TCR beta chains in a later analysis were more clonally expanded and had lower generation probabilities. Correlated functional status among segregating V segments might be attributable to linkage disequilibrium, but an unknown experimental factor could not be ruled out. Because counts were too low, more than 15 rarely observed V segments, including chromosome 9 orphons, were excluded from the earlier analysis of some 590 of the donors. A cluster of highly shared sequence variants was judged likely to be a technical artifact of the sequencing pipeline. It was suggested by the authors that the approach could potentially be generalized to other disease states and immunological phenotypes. In an earlier analysis of fewer than 700 of the donors, most TCR beta V segments appeared in productive rearrangements about 87% or about 30% of the time, broadly matching IMGT annotations. In a later analysis, about 17,000 TCR beta sequences were associated with specific HLA alleles at a false discovery rate of 0.05. Sequencing depth was assumed to be roughly uniform across donors in the presence/absence analyses, though that assumption may not hold. Because HLA typing was unavailable for some donors at each locus, only the typed subset was used in association tests. Because the 87-base-pair reads could not distinguish some IMGT-functional V segments, including TRBV6-2 and TRBV6-3, those segments were excluded. Compared with the approximately 720-donor mean, donors in an Asian-associated ancestry cluster had fewer N-insertions in productive TCRs, according to a later genetic analysis. Only TCR beta chains were sequenced in this cohort, and the absence of alpha or paired-chain data limited detectable features. In a later analysis, most CMV-associated TCR beta chains were found to appear HLA-restricted, with HLA associations seemingly driven largely by CMV exposure. A further reported finding was that TCR beta sequences accurately predicted the HLA-A and HLA-B alleles for most subjects in the first cohort. When HLA alleles, especially DR and DQ, strongly co-occurred, TCR associations were difficult to assign to individual alleles. Three of the identified cytomegalovirus-associated TCR beta chains were confirmed in vitro to be specific for cytomegalovirus antigens. Cytomegalovirus status was reported to be diagnosed by the classifier with high specificity and sensitivity in both the original and validation cohorts. In a later analysis, the rate of TCR association differed among HLA loci, with DRB1 alleles having the most associated TCRs and HLA-C alleles having the fewest.

After removal of 3 bases from V and 7 bases from J, the junction retains 5 bases not matched to a gene. The CDR3 measures 15 amino acids from cysteine to phenylalanine. Kept here is only the CDR3 DNA, which spans 45 bases and is read in frame from base 1. As encoded in the germline V gene, CDR1 is WSHSY while CDR2 is SAAADI. To prepare the library, the immunoSEQ multiplex PCR assay was applied. The multiplex PCR relied on a mix of 60 forward primers for TCR Vbeta segments and 13 reverse primers for TCR Jbeta segments. The CDR3 region of rearranged TCR beta genes was amplified from genomic DNA by a multiplex PCR assay. Amplified TCR beta libraries were sequenced as 87-base-pair reads on the Illumina HiSeq System. The original pipeline was this. A later analysis counted about 82 million unique TCR beta chains across the 640 or so repertoires, and 9 million to 14 million of these chains were shared by at least two donors. To remove PCR and sequencing errors, raw reads were error-corrected and collapsed into unique sequences using a nearest-neighbor algorithm that merged closely related sequences. To assign V, D and J gene segments, CDR3 sequences were aligned to IMGT reference sequences. For a sequence to be retained, at least a six-nucleotide match to both a V gene segment and a J gene segment was required. A rearrangement was called productive if the CDR3 had no stop codons and remained in frame with V and J, and every other rearrangement was called non-productive. Following IMGT convention, CDR3 was defined as the stretch from the second conserved V-encoded cysteine to the conserved J-encoded phenylalanine. The earlier analysis of fewer than 700 of the donors excluded sequences that lacked an unambiguous match to a single V gene segment. In an earlier analysis of 450 to 700 of the donors, V segments were called functional above 56.7% productive rearrangements and were called segregating when the between-donor standard deviation exceeded 5%. A statistical classification framework was developed to diagnose cytomegalovirus status using the catalog of TCR beta chain sequences. A later analysis assigned V and J genes by comparing TCR nucleotide sequences with IMGT/GENE-DB human TR gene sequences. Using the TCRdist pipeline, a later analysis assigned CDR3 sequences along with most-parsimonious VDJ recombination scenarios. A later analysis defined each TCR beta chain by its CDR3 amino acid sequence plus V-gene family, and excluded reads lacking a unique V-gene family. A later analysis removed 500 to 600 highly shared, low-generation-probability nucleotide sequences to deal with suspected cross-contamination and a sequencing artifact. In a later analysis, a clonal expansion index for each public chain was calculated from normalized within-repertoire ranks of inferred template counts. In a later analysis, generation probabilities were computed using a VDJ recombination model fitted to out-of-frame rearrangements, and the results were checked against IGoR. A later analysis scored TCR-TCR, TCR-HLA and TCR-CMV co-occurrence with hypergeometric tests, applying a repertoire-size bias correction to TCR pairs. False discovery rates were estimated in a later analysis by permuting HLA or CMV assignments 20 times. In a later analysis, co-occurring TCRs were grouped using DBSCAN, and TCRdist sequence similarity was added for clustering within HLA-allele-positive subsets. Co-occurrence clustering excluded repertoires with fewer than 30,000 or more than 120,000 public chains, plus five with anomalous nucleotide sharing. TCRdb stores this immuneACCESS table with in-frame sequences only. Part of the clones is absent; in the studies checked, under half of the shortfall reflects unresolved V genes, and no reason is known for the rest. D and trimming come from the DNA, and the V and J calls and clone size come from that table. In this sample the table shows under 200,000 clones, roughly 90% of which occur a single time. The biggest ten clones account for roughly 2% of the sample.

The source of this sequence is a woman under 30 in good health and CMV-seronegative. The rearranged segments are TRBV10-2 and TRBJ2-3; 12 central bases correspond to TRBD2. The sequenced material came from PBMCs. The sequenced DNA is TGCGCCAGCAGTGACCCGACTAGCGGGAGATATACGCAGTATTTT. Translation gives CASSDPTSGRYTQYF.